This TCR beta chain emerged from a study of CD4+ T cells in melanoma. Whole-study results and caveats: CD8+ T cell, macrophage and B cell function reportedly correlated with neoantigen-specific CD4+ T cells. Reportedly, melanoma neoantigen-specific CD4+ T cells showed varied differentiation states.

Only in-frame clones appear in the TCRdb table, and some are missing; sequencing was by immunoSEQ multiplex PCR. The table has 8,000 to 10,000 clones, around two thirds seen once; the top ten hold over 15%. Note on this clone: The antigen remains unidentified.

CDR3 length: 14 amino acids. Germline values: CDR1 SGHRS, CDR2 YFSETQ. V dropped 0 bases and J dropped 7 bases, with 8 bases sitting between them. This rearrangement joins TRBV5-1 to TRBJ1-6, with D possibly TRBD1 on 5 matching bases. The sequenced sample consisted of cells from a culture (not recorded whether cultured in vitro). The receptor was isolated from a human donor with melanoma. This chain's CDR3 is CASSLDRGNSPLHF. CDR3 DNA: TGCGCCAGCAGCTTGGATCGGGGGAATTCACCCCTCCACTTT. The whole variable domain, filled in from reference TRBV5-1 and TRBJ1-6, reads KAGVTQTPRYLIKTRGQQVTLSCSPISGHRSVSWYQQTPGQGLQFLFEYFSETQRNKGNFPGRFSGRQFSNSRSEMNVSTLELGDSALYLCASSLDRGNSPLHFGNGTRLTVT.